The 28 T cell receptor beta chains below were found in one sample sequenced in a study of blood T cell repertoires in COVID-19. TCRdb keeps only in-frame clones here, not all; method: immunoSEQ multiplex PCR. The data show about 150,000 clones, roughly 90% seen once. Sequencing was carried out using PBMCs or T cells enriched from blood (not recorded which). All receptors derive from a man aged 50-60 years who had recovered from COVID-19.

The CDR3 reads CASSLGLAVSTDTQYF. The CDR3, as DNA: TGTGCCAGCAGTTTAGGACTAGCGGTTAGCACAGATACGCAGTATTTT. The gene calls are TRBV27 and TRBJ2-3; 10 bases are a match to TRBD2. The V gene's germline CDR1 is MNHEY and CDR2 SMNVEV (reference sequence). This CDR3 is built from 16 residues. Germline trimming cut 2 bases from V and 0 bases from J; bases unmatched to any gene: 2.

The chain employs TRBV3-1 (or the pseudogene TRBV3-2) and TRBJ2-7; TRBD1 matches at 8 bases. The germline V gene has CDR1 LGHDT and CDR2 YNNKEL (reference sequence). V was pared by 0 bases and J by 4 bases, with 11 bases of the junction left unmatched. The CDR3 is 17 residues long. The CDR3 here is CASSQDRAGQDKYEQYF. The CDR3 DNA reads TGTGCCAGCAGCCAAGATCGTGCGGGACAGGATAAATACGAGCAGTACTTC.

V is TRBV30 and J is TRBJ2-2, with 12 positions matching TRBD1. From germline, CDR1 is GTSNPN and CDR2 SVGIG (reference sequence). Trimming removed 2 bases from V and 6 bases from J; junction bases left unmatched: 7. CDR3 length equals 16 residues. The CDR3 loop reads CAWSSPGQGAAGELFF. The CDR3, as DNA: TGTGCCTGGAGTTCACCGGGACAGGGGGCGGCCGGGGAGCTGTTTTTT.

The CDR3 sequence: CASSRSIGAGVKETQYF. CDR3 bases: TGTGCCAGCAGTCGTAGTATCGGGGCGGGGGTGAAGGAGACCCAGTACTTC. The chain employs TRBV11-2 and TRBJ2-5, with 7 bases that match TRBD2. CDR3 size: 17 residues. Trimming at V came to 6 bases and at J to 5 bases, leaving 18 bases not matched to a gene. Germline V gene sequence: CDR1 SGHAT, CDR2 FQNNGV.

The J gene is TRBJ1-2, the V gene TRBV6-5, with 11 bases matching TRBD1. CDR1 is MNHEY, CDR2 SVGAGI, per germline. The J segment lost 7 bases and the V segment lost 10 bases, leaving 8 bases of the junction unmatched. The CDR3 is 13 residues long. For the CDR3, the DNA is TGTGCCACCCTCGGAGGGACAGGGGGTGGCTACACCTTC. Encoded protein: CATLGGTGGGYTF.

This clone has a single count. The chain is built from TRBV5-6 and TRBJ1-4, with D possibly being TRBD1 (5 bases). In germline, CDR1 is SGHDT, CDR2 YYEEEE. The CDR3 covers 15 residues. Deletions cut 4 bases from V and 6 bases from J, with 16 bases between. The CDR3 DNA reads as TGTGCCAGCAGCCGAGGGGACCGGGGGGATGAAAAACTGTTTTTT. Amino acid sequence: CASSRGDRGDEKLFF. Full variable domain (remainder filled in from reference TRBV5-6 and TRBJ1-4): DAGVTQSPTHLIKTRGQQVTLRCSPKSGHDTVSWYQQALGQGPQFIFQYYEEEERQRGNFPDRFSGHQFPNYSSELNVNALLLGDSALYLCASSRGDRGDEKLFFGSGTQLSVL.

Relative to its sample, this clone is medium-sized. This chain joins TRBV5-1 and TRBJ1-6; no reliable D call. V was trimmed by 5 bases and J by 8 bases, leaving 14 bases between them. The germline V gene has CDR1 SGHRS and CDR2 YFSETQ. The CDR3 sequence is 14 residues long. CDR3 bases: TGCGCCAGCAGGTCCTCGGGGAAGTATTCACCCCTCCACTTT. It encodes CASRSSGKYSPLHF.

The J gene is TRBJ1-6, the V gene TRBV4-3; no clear D gene. Deletions cut 0 bases from V and 7 bases from J, with 7 bases between. Germline V CDR1 and CDR2: LGHNA, YSLEER. This CDR3 has 14 residues. The CDR3 here is CASSQEAWNSPLHF. The CDR3 bases are TGCGCCAGCAGCCAAGAAGCCTGGAATTCACCCCTCCACTTT.

The chain couples TRBV5-1 to TRBJ1-1; TRBD1 matches 7 bases. The CDR3 has 13 amino acids. In germline, CDR1 is SGHRS, CDR2 YFSETQ. V was clipped by 2 bases and J by 5 bases; unmatched bases: 3. CDR3 sequence: CASSFNRGTEAFF. The CDR3 DNA sequence: TGCGCCAGCAGCTTCAACAGGGGTACTGAAGCTTTCTTT. Complete variable domain (other parts from reference TRBV5-1 and TRBJ1-1): KAGVTQTPRYLIKTRGQQVTLSCSPISGHRSVSWYQQTPGQGLQFLFEYFSETQRNKGNFPGRFSGRQFSNSRSEMNVSTLELGDSALYLCASSFNRGTEAFFGQGTRLTVV.

The genes are TRBV5-1 and TRBJ2-5; 8 nucleotides align to TRBD2. V lost 4 bases to trimming and J lost 2 bases; unmatched junction nucleotides: 7. Per germline, CDR1 SGHRS and CDR2 YFSETQ. This CDR3 has 15 residues. The CDR3: CASSPAVAGQETQYF. As DNA, the CDR3 is TGCGCCAGCAGCCCGGCGGTAGCGGGACAAGAGACCCAGTACTTC. Looking up the rest from reference TRBV5-1 and TRBJ2-5 gives the full variable domain: KAGVTQTPRYLIKTRGQQVTLSCSPISGHRSVSWYQQTPGQGLQFLFEYFSETQRNKGNFPGRFSGRQFSNSRSEMNVSTLELGDSALYLCASSPAVAGQETQYFGPGTRLLVL.

The genes are TRBV5-1 and TRBJ2-5; D is ambiguous. CDR3 length: 17 amino acids. V lost 5 bases and J lost 5, with 25 bases in between. The germline CDR1 and CDR2 sequences are SGHRS and YFSETQ. The CDR3 is CASSPRRGMARVETQYF. DNA for the CDR3: TGCGCCAGCAGTCCTCGGAGAGGAATGGCTCGGGTGGAGACCCAGTACTTC.

The chain couples TRBV5-1 to TRBJ2-5; TRBD1 matches 7 bases. The CDR3 covers 13 residues. Germline trimming cut 4 bases from V and 2 bases from J; bases unmatched to any gene: 2. Per germline, CDR1 SGHRS and CDR2 YFSETQ. CDR3 protein: CASSTGQQETQYF. Written as DNA, the CDR3 is TGCGCCAGCAGCACGGGACAGCAAGAGACCCAGTACTTC.

V and J are TRBV29-1 and TRBJ2-1; a weak D match, TRBD1 (6 bases). V lost 4 bases and J 7 bases, leaving 11 bases between the germline ends. This CDR3 comprises 12 residues. Per the germline V gene, CDR1 is SQVTM and CDR2 is ANQGSEA. CDR3 DNA: TGCAGCGTTGCCAGGGGTTTTAATGAGCAGTTCTTC. It translates to CSVARGFNEQFF.

This chain links TRBV24-1 with TRBJ1-5, with 11 bases identical to TRBD1. CDR1 and CDR2 from the germline V gene are KGHDR and SFDVKD. The CDR3 consists of 16 residues. V was pared by 3 bases and J by 4 bases, with 4 bases of the junction left unmatched. CDR3 bases: TGTGCCACCAGTGATGGGGACAGGGGGAAAAATCAGCCCCAGCATTTT. Amino acid sequence: CATSDGDRGKNQPQHF.

The chain joins TRBV19 to TRBJ1-1; maybe TRBD1 (6 bases). Germline CDR1 and CDR2: LNHDA and SQIVND (reference sequence). The CDR3 has 14 residues. V was trimmed by 6 bases and J by 5 bases, leaving 16 bases between them. Here the CDR3 DNA reads TGTGCCAGTAGCCAAGGGGGGGCGGGAACTGAAGCTTTCTTT. Translated, it gives CASSQGGAGTEAFF.

This chain connects TRBV7-6 to TRBJ1-1; a possible D gene is TRBD1 (6 bases). Trimming stripped 5 bases from V and 0 bases from J, with 13 bases between. CDR3 length: 15 residues. Germline loops: CDR1 SGHVS, CDR2 FNYEAQ. The CDR3 reads CASSISTGMNTEAFF. For the CDR3, the DNA is TGTGCCAGCAGCATATCTACAGGGATGAACACTGAAGCTTTCTTT.

This clone was detected only once. As DNA, the CDR3 is TGCAGCGTGACCCGACAGGGATTGAACACTGAAGCTTTCTTT. Its translation is CSVTRQGLNTEAFF. The gene calls are TRBV29-1 and TRBJ1-1, with TRBD1 identical over 7 bases. V gave up 6 bases and J gave up 0 bases; unmatched junction bases: 7. Germline V gene lookup returns CDR1 SQVTM and CDR2 ANQGSEA. The CDR3 has 14 residues.

The chain links TRBV4-3 to TRBJ2-1; unclear D gene. Deletions cut 0 bases from V and 0 bases from J, with 12 bases between. The CDR3 loop spans 17 amino acids. Germline loops: CDR1 LGHNA, CDR2 YSLEER. In DNA form, the CDR3 reads TGCGCCAGCAGCCAAGATGCAGCGTACCGCTCCTACAATGAGCAGTTCTTC. Its protein is CASSQDAAYRSYNEQFF.

The rearrangement joins TRBV28 to TRBJ1-6; no definite D call. CDR1 is MDHEN and CDR2 is SYDVKM in the germline V gene. This CDR3 has 15 amino acids. V gave up 3 bases and J gave up 7 bases, with 13 bases separating them. The CDR3, as DNA: TGTGCCAGCAGTTTCTCGGGAACGGGAAATTCACCCCTCCACTTT. Translating it yields CASSFSGTGNSPLHF.

The chain links TRBV7-9 to TRBJ2-7; possibly TRBD2 for D (6 bases). This CDR3 region has 14 residues. Germline-derived CDR1 and CDR2 are SEHNR and FQNEAQ (reference sequence). Trimming removed 5 bases at V and 0 bases at J, with 11 bases between. The CDR3 DNA sequence: TGTGCCAGCAGCGGTGGGACTCACTCCTACGAGCAGTACTTC. Amino acid sequence: CASSGGTHSYEQYF.

The chain links TRBV20-1 to TRBJ1-1; 9 nucleotides match TRBD1. Germline V gene sequence: CDR1 DFQATT, CDR2 SNEGSKA (reference sequence). Germline trimming cut 3 bases from V and 3 bases from J; bases unmatched to any gene: 8. CDR3 size: 15 residues. The DNA of the CDR3 is TGCAGTGCTAGTAGGGACAGGGAAGGTCACACTGAAGCTTTCTTT. Translating it yields CSASRDREGHTEAFF.

The genes are TRBV18 and TRBJ1-2; 8 bases map to TRBD1. CDR3 length: 15 amino acids. V shed 6 bases and J 3 bases; nucleotides not matched to a gene: 9. The germline V gene has CDR1 KGHSH and CDR2 LQKENI. The CDR3 reads CASSQNPTGDYGYTF. The DNA for the CDR3 is TGTGCCAGCTCTCAAAATCCGACAGGGGACTATGGCTACACCTTC.

DNA of the CDR3: TGCGCCAGCAGCTTACAGGGGGAGACGTACGAGCAGTACTTC. It is translated as CASSLQGETYEQYF. V usage is TRBV5-1 and J usage is TRBJ2-7, with 8 bases identical to TRBD1. CDR3 length equals 14 residues. With V trimmed by 2 bases and J by 4 bases, 5 bases remained unmatched. CDR1 SGHRS and CDR2 YFSETQ come from the germline V gene.

The V call is TRBV6-1, the J call TRBJ1-5; D gene ambiguous. CDR1 is MNHNS, CDR2 SASEGT, per germline. V shed 3 bases and J shed 2 bases, with 11 bases lying between them. This CDR3 is built from 15 residues. DNA for the CDR3: TGTGCCAGCAGTGAGGGAGGGTACGGCAATCAGCCCCAGCATTTT. It is translated as CASSEGGYGNQPQHF.

The gene calls are TRBV27 and TRBJ2-1, with D unresolved. This CDR3 comprises 15 residues. Trimming stripped 1 base from V and 6 bases from J, with 13 bases between. Germline lookup yields CDR1 MNHEY and CDR2 SMNVEV (reference sequence). The CDR3 bases are TGTGCCAGCAGTTTATTTTCTCTAGTTGCCAATGAGCAGTTCTTC. Translated: CASSLFSLVANEQFF.

The CDR3 nucleotides are TGTGCCAGTAGTATATTAGAGGGGACAGAGCAGTTCTTC. Amino acid sequence: CASSILEGTEQFF. The chain employs TRBV19 and TRBJ2-1; D might be TRBD1 (6 bases). Germline V gene sequence: CDR1 LNHDA, CDR2 SQIVND (reference sequence). V was trimmed by 2 bases and J by 10 bases, leaving 12 bases between them. CDR3 length equals 13 residues.

The chain recombines TRBV4-1 with TRBJ2-5, with 9 bases matching TRBD2. J lost 1 base, V lost 4 bases, and 4 bases had no gene match. Germline loops: CDR1 MGHRA, CDR2 YSYEKL. CDR3 length: 15 amino acids. The CDR3 DNA reads TGCGCCAGCAGCCGGCTAGCGGGGACCCAAGAGACCCAGTACTTC. Protein: CASSRLAGTQETQYF.

This chain uses TRBV3-1 (or the pseudogene TRBV3-2) with TRBJ1-2; TRBD1 is a possible D gene (6 bases). CDR3 size: 13 residues. Germline-derived CDR1 and CDR2 are LGHDT and YNNKEL (reference sequence). Trimming pared 8 bases from V and 2 bases from J, leaving 12 bases between. CDR3 sequence (DNA): TGTGCCAGCCAGCGGGGGACAAACTATGGCTACACCTTC. Protein sequence: CASQRGTNYGYTF.